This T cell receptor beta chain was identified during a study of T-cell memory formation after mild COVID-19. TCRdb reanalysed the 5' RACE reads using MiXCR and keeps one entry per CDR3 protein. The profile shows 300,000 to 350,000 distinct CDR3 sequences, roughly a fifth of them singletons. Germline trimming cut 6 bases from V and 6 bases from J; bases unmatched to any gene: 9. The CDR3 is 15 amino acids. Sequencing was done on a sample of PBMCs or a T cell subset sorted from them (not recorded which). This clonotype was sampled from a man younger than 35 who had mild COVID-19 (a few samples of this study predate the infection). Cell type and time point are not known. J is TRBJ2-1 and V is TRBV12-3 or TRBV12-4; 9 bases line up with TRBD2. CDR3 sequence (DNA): TGTGCCAGCAGCTTATGGCTAGCGGGGACCAATGAGCAGTTCTTC. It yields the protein CASSLWLAGTNEQFF.